This entry lists 6 T cell receptor beta chains sequenced from one sample in a study of T cells in Graves' hyperthyroidism and ophthalmopathy. The source material, RNA transcripts, was used to amplify TCR beta CDR3 regions. An initial round of RT-PCR targeting the TCR CDR3 relied on the HTBI primer set. TCRdb re-analysed the multiplex PCR reads in MiXCR, keeping a single row per CDR3 protein. The table records about 300,000 distinct CDR3 sequences, roughly 20% of them present only once. Sequences were obtained from blood. These receptors were obtained from a man aged 50 to 60 with Graves' ophthalmopathy.

This clonotype was seen only a few times. The rearrangement uses TRBV10-1 and TRBJ2-1; the D is unclear. The V and J ends lost 9 bases and 2 bases respectively, with 17 bases between them. Germline values: CDR1 WNHNN, CDR2 SYGVQD (reference sequence). There are 15 residues in the CDR3. CDR3 residues: CASPRVGKTYNEQFF. CDR3 DNA: TGCGCCAGTCCCCGGGTGGGGAAAACCTACAATGAGCAGTTCTTC.

This clonotype was counted many times. The chain's CDR3 is CSASLHAGGELFF. The CDR3 bases are TGCAGTGCTAGTTTGCACGCCGGAGGGGAGCTGTTTTTT. The chain couples TRBV20-1 to TRBJ2-2; D not resolved. V was shortened by 3 bases and J by 8 bases, with 13 bases between the two germline ends. CDR3 length equals 13 residues. CDR1 is DFQATT, CDR2 SNEGSKA, per germline (reference sequence).

This clonotype was counted between two and nine times. V usage is TRBV25-1 and J usage is TRBJ1-3; D ambiguous. The V end was cut by 1 base, the J end by 8 bases, with 9 bases between. Germline assignment: CDR1 MGHDK and CDR2 SYGVNS. This CDR3 has 13 residues. The CDR3 nucleotides are TGTGCCAGCAGTGAATCGGCCGGAGACACCATATATTTT. The encoded protein is CASSESAGDTIYF. The full variable domain, in which reference TRBV25-1 and TRBJ1-3 provide the parts outside the CDR3, is EADIYQTPRYLVIGTGKKITLECSQTMGHDKMYWYQQDPGMELHLIHYSYGVNSTEKGDLSSESTVSRIRTEHFPLTLESARPSHTSQYLCASSESAGDTIYFGEGSWLTVV.

This clonotype was detected only a few times. The CDR3 reads CASSVHRGGQETQYF. In nucleotides, the CDR3 is TGTGCCAGCAGCGTTCACAGGGGCGGTCAAGAGACCCAGTACTTC. The chain carries TRBV9 and TRBJ2-5; 7 bases agree with TRBD1. CDR3 size: 15 residues. The V segment lost 2 bases and the J segment 2 bases; nucleotides outside the gene matches: 6. Germline V gives CDR1 SGDLS, CDR2 YYNGEE. The full variable domain, rest sourced from reference TRBV9 and TRBJ2-5, is DSGVTQTPKHLITATGQRVTLRCSPRSGDLSVYWYQQSLDQGLQFLIQYYNGEERAKGNILERFSAQQFPDLHSELNLSSLELGDSALYFCASSVHRGGQETQYFGPGTRLLVL.

This clonotype is a singleton in its sample. The rearrangement links TRBV7-2 to TRBJ1-1; TRBD1 matches 12 bases. Germline loops: CDR1 SGHTA, CDR2 FQGNSA. With 5 bases clipped from V and 1 base from J, the junction kept 8 bases outside the gene matches. The CDR3 covers 17 residues. CDR3 nucleotides: TGTGCCAGCAGCCAAGGGACAGGGGGCATTCGGAACACTGAAGCTTTCTTT. It specifies CASSQGTGGIRNTEAFF.

The CDR3 sequence is CASSYPRDRGTHSNQPQHF. For the CDR3, the DNA is TGTGCCAGCAGTTACCCCCGGGACAGGGGGACTCATAGCAATCAGCCCCAGCATTTT. The chain is built from TRBV6-5 and TRBJ1-5; TRBD1 aligns across 11 bases. V was clipped by 2 bases and J by 0 bases; unmatched bases: 9. Germline loops: CDR1 MNHEY, CDR2 SVGAGI. The CDR3 is 19 residues long.